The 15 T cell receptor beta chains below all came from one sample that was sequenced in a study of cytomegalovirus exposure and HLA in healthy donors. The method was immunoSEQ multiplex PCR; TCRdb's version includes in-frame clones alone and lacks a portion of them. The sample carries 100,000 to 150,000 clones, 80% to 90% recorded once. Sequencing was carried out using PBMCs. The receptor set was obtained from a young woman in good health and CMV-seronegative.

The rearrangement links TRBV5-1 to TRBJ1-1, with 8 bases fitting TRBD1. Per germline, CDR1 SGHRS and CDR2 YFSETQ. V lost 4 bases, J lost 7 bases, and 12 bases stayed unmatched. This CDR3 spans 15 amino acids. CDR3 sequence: CASSDFIGTGLEAFF. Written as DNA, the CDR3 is TGCGCCAGCAGCGATTTTATCGGGACAGGCCTTGAAGCTTTCTTT.

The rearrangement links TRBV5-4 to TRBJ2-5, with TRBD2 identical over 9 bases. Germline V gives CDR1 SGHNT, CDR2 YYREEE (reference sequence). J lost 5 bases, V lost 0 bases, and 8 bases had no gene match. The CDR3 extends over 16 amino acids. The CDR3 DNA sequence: TGTGCCAGCAGCTTGGTAGCGGGAGTAGGTTCGGAGACCCAGTACTTC. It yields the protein CASSLVAGVGSETQYF. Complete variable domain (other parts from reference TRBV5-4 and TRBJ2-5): ETGVTQSPTHLIKTRGQQVTLRCSSQSGHNTVSWYQQALGQGPQFIFQYYREEENGRGNFPPRFSGLQFPNYSSELNVNALELDDSALYLCASSLVAGVGSETQYFGPGTRLLVL.

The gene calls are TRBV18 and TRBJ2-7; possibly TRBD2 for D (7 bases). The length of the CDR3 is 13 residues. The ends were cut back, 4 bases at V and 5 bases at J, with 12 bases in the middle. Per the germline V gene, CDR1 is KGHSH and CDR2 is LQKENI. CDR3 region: CASSREGGDEQYF. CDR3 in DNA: TGTGCCAGCTCACGAGAGGGGGGGGACGAGCAGTACTTC.

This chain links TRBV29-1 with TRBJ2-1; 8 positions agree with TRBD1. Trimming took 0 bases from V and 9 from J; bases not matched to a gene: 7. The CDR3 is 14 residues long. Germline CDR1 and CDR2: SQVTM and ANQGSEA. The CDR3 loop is CSVEDRQGASEQFF. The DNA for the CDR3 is TGCAGCGTTGAAGATCGGCAGGGGGCTAGTGAGCAGTTCTTC.

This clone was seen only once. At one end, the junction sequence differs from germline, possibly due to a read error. The CDR3 loop reads CASSPLSGSSHNEQFF. Written as DNA, the CDR3 is TGTGCCAGCAGCCCACTGAGCGGGAGCTCCCACAATGAGCAGTTCTTC. The chain joins TRBV7-9 to TRBJ2-1; 8 bases fit TRBD2. The CDR3 length is 16 residues. Germline V gene sequence: CDR1 SEHNR, CDR2 FQNEAQ (reference sequence).

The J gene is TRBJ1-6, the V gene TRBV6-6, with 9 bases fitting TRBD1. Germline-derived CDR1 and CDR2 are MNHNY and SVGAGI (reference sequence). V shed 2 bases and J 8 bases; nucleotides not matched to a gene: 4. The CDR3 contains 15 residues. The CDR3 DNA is TGTGCCAGCAGTTACGTGGACAGGGGAGATTCACCCCTCCACTTT. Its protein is CASSYVDRGDSPLHF.

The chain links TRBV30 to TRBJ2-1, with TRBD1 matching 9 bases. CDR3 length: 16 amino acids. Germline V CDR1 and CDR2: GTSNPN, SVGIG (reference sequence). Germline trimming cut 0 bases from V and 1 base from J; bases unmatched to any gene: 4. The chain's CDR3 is CAWSVRGTGSYNEQFF. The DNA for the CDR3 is TGTGCCTGGAGTGTACGAGGGACAGGGTCCTACAATGAGCAGTTCTTC.

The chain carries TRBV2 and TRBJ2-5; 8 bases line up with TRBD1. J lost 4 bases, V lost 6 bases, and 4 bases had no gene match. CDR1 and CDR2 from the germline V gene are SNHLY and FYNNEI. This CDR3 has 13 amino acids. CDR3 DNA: TGTGCCAGCAGCCCCAGGGGGCGAGAGACCCAGTACTTC. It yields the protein CASSPRGRETQYF.

This CDR3 is CAISDPGQGFYEQYV. CDR3 coding DNA: TGTGCCATCAGTGACCCGGGACAGGGCTTCTACGAGCAGTACGTC. The chain has TRBV10-3 and TRBJ2-7; 9 nucleotides align to TRBD1. The CDR3 covers 15 residues. Germline-derived CDR1 and CDR2 are ENHRY and SYGVKD. V lost 3 bases, J lost 3 bases, and 6 bases stayed unmatched.

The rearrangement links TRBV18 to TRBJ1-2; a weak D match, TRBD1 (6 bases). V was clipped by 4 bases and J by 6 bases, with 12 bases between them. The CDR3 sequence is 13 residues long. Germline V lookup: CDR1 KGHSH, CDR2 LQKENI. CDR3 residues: CASSLGQQNGYTF. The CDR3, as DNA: TGTGCCAGCTCACTCGGACAGCAAAATGGCTACACCTTC.

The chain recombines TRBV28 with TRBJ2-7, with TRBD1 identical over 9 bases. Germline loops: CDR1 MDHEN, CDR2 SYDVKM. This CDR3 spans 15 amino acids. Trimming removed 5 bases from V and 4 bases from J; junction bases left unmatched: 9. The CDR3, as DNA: TGTGCCAGCAGTAGTGGGACAGGGATTTCTTACGAGCAGTACTTC. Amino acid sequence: CASSSGTGISYEQYF.

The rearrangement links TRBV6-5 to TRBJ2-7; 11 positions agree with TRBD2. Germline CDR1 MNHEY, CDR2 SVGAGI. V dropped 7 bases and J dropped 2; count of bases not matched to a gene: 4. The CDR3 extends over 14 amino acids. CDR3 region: CASTRSGRAYEQYF. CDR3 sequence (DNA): TGTGCCAGCACCCGTAGCGGGAGGGCCTACGAGCAGTACTTC.

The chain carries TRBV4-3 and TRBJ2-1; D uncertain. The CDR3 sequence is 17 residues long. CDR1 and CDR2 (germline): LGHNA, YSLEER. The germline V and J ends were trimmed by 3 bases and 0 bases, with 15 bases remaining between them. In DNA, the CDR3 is TGCGCCAGCAGCCACGACTTTTTACCGAGCTCCTACAATGAGCAGTTCTTC. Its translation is CASSHDFLPSSYNEQFF.

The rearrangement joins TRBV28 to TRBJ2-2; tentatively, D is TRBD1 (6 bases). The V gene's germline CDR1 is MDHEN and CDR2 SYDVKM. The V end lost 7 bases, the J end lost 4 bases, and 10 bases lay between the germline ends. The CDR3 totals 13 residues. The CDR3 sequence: CASKQGGTGELFF. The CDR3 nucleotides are TGTGCCAGCAAACAGGGCGGCACCGGGGAGCTGTTTTTT.

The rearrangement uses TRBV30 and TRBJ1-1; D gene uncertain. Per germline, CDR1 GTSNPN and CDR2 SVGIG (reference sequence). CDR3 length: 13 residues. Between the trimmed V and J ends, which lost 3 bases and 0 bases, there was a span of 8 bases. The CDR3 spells CAWRAQLNTEAFF. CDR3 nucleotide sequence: TGTGCCTGGAGAGCCCAACTGAACACTGAAGCTTTCTTT.